The 27 T cell receptor beta chains reported below all come from one sample, sequenced in a study of neurological immune-mediated disorders. Via MiXCR, TCRdb re-called the 5' RACE reads, giving one row per CDR3 protein. The table has under 85,000 distinct CDR3 sequences, less than 15% seen once. The sample comprised PBMCs. The receptors derive from a woman between 45 and 65 years old in good health.

This clonotype occurred many times. The rearrangement joins TRBV7-2 to TRBJ2-1; tentative D call: TRBD1 (6 bases). Germline-derived CDR1 and CDR2 are SGHTA and FQGNSA. V was cut by 3 bases and J by 2 bases, with 8 bases left in between. The CDR3 sequence is 14 residues long. The CDR3 loop reads CASSFRGAYNEQFF. The CDR3, as DNA: TGTGCCAGCAGCTTCAGGGGTGCCTACAATGAGCAGTTCTTC.

V is TRBV5-4 and J is TRBJ2-4; D might be TRBD1 or TRBD2, each matching 6 bases. This CDR3 region has 16 residues. The germline gives CDR1 SGHNT, CDR2 YYREEE (reference sequence). V lost 4 bases and J lost 2, with 16 bases in between. Here the CDR3 DNA reads TGTGCCAGCAGCGGGCCCGGGGGCGCCCCCAAAAACATTCAGTACTTC. This encodes CASSGPGGAPKNIQYF.

As regards this clonotype: Mismatch with germline at one junction end may stem from a read error. The CDR3 region is CAISERFSGSGTDTQYF. As DNA, the CDR3 is TGTGCCATCAGCGAGCGTTTTAGCGGGAGTGGCACAGATACACAGTATTTT. V and J are TRBV9 and TRBJ2-3; 9 nucleotides line up with TRBD2. Germline V CDR1 and CDR2: SGDLS, YYNGEE. CDR3 size: 17 residues. The full variable domain, its missing parts supplied by reference TRBV9 and TRBJ2-3, is DSGVTQTPKHLITATGQRVTLRCSPRSGDLSVYWYQQSLDQGLQFLIQYYNGEERAKGNILERFSAQQFPDLHSELNLSSLELGDSALYFCAISERFSGSGTDTQYFGPGTRLTVL.

This clonotype was seen many times. The chain combines TRBV5-1 with TRBJ2-7, with 9 bases matching TRBD1. Per germline, CDR1 SGHRS and CDR2 YFSETQ. J gave up 0 bases and V 8 bases, and 6 bases lay outside the gene matches. The CDR3 runs to 14 residues. The CDR3 DNA reads as TGCGCCAGTTCGGGACAGGGACTCTCCTACGAGCAGTACTTC. It encodes CASSGQGLSYEQYF.

This clonotype was seen repeatedly, ten times or more. This chain connects TRBV15 to TRBJ1-1; no clear D. V gave up 1 base and J gave up 4 bases, with 10 bases separating them. This CDR3 spans 14 amino acids. The germline V gene has CDR1 LNHNV and CDR2 YYDKDF (reference sequence). The CDR3 sequence: CATSRVAVSTEAFF. The CDR3 bases are TGTGCCACCAGCAGAGTAGCCGTGAGCACTGAAGCTTTCTTT.

In its sample, this clonotype was seen many times. V is TRBV29-1 and J is TRBJ1-5, with TRBD1 as a possible D gene (6 bases). Trimming stripped 0 bases from V and 4 bases from J, with 7 bases between. From germline, CDR1 is SQVTM and CDR2 ANQGSEA. This CDR3 comprises 13 residues. DNA of the CDR3: TGCAGCGTTGAAGAAGGACAGAATCAGCCCCAGCATTTT. Its protein product is CSVEEGQNQPQHF.

This clonotype has a handful of counts. This chain uses TRBV5-1 with TRBJ2-3; D could derive from TRBD1 or TRBD2 (6 bases each). Trimming left V 4 bases short and J 8 bases short, with 23 bases between. Germline V lookup: CDR1 SGHRS, CDR2 YFSETQ. This CDR3 has 16 amino acids. CDR3 DNA: TGCGCCAGCAGCCCGACAACTCGGGGGCAGGGTGGTACGCAGTATTTT. Protein: CASSPTTRGQGGTQYF.

Many counts were recorded for this clonotype. The chain links TRBV5-1 to TRBJ2-2; D ambiguous. CDR1 is SGHRS and CDR2 is YFSETQ in the germline V gene. The CDR3 is 15 residues long. V was pared by 0 bases and J by 1 base, with 7 bases between. The CDR3 reads CASSLALGNTGELFF. The CDR3 DNA is TGCGCCAGCAGCTTGGCCCTAGGGAACACCGGGGAGCTGTTTTTT.

In this sample, this clonotype turned up many times. The CDR3 reads CASSLGSGRQETQYF. In DNA form, the CDR3 reads TGCGCCAGCAGCTTGGGGAGCGGGCGCCAAGAGACCCAGTACTTC. The V call is TRBV5-1, the J call TRBJ2-5; D perhaps matches TRBD2 (6 bases). V dropped 0 bases and J dropped 1 base, with 10 bases sitting between them. CDR3 length: 15 residues. Germline V CDR1 and CDR2: SGHRS, YFSETQ.

At least ten counts were recorded for this clonotype. The chain joins TRBV7-2 to TRBJ2-1, with TRBD1 matching over 7 bases. The CDR3 covers 15 residues. J gave up 6 bases and V 5 bases, and 10 bases lay outside the gene matches. Germline loops: CDR1 SGHTA, CDR2 FQGNSA. The CDR3 DNA is TGTGCCAGCAGCCCAGGGTGGGACAGTATCAATGAGCAGTTCTTC. Protein sequence: CASSPGWDSINEQFF.

This clonotype was counted many times. This rearrangement joins TRBV20-1 to TRBJ2-7, with 8 bases that match TRBD1. The CDR3 is 15 residues long. With 1 base clipped from V and 0 bases from J, the junction kept 5 bases outside the gene matches. Germline CDR1 and CDR2: DFQATT and SNEGSKA (reference sequence). CDR3 loop: CSARGGQALSYEQYF. CDR3 nucleotide sequence: TGCAGTGCTAGAGGGGGACAGGCTCTCTCCTACGAGCAGTACTTC.

In its sample, this clonotype was seen many times. The rearrangement links TRBV20-1 to TRBJ2-3; D perhaps matches TRBD2 (6 bases). CDR3 size: 15 residues. Germline CDR1 is DFQATT and CDR2 is SNEGSKA (reference sequence). Between the trimmed V and J ends, which lost 0 bases and 3 bases, there was a span of 13 bases. CDR3: CSARDTRGATDTQYF. CDR3 in DNA: TGCAGTGCTAGAGACACGCGGGGTGCGACAGATACGCAGTATTTT.

This clonotype was detected ten times or more. The genes are TRBV29-1 and TRBJ2-3; TRBD2 is a possible D gene (6 bases). CDR1 and CDR2 from the germline V gene are SQVTM and ANQGSEA. The CDR3 totals 10 residues. With 6 bases removed from V and 13 bases from J, the gap between germline ends came to 14 bases. The CDR3 DNA reads as TGCAGCGTCACATGGGCTAGCGAGTATTTT. Amino acids: CSVTWASEYF.

This clonotype showed up many times. At one of its ends the junction is not consistent with the germline gene, which may arise from a read error. The chain is built from TRBV20-1 and TRBJ2-1, with D possibly matching TRBD2 (6 bases). This CDR3 contains 15 residues. Looked up from germline, CDR1 is DFQATT and CDR2 is SNEGSKA (reference sequence). CDR3 sequence (DNA): TGCAGTGCTAGAGATAGCCGGCTAGCGAACAATCAGCAGTTCTTC. Protein sequence: CSARDSRLANNQQFF.

This clonotype was found many times. This chain links TRBV5-1 with TRBJ1-1; D is possibly TRBD1 (5 bases). V lost 1 base to trimming and J lost 0 bases, with 13 bases between them. This CDR3 is 16 amino acids long. Per the germline V gene, CDR1 is SGHRS and CDR2 is YFSETQ. DNA of the CDR3: TGCGCCAGCAGCTTGAGGGACGGAAACATGAACACTGAAGCTTTCTTT. Protein sequence: CASSLRDGNMNTEAFF.

This clonotype was observed many times. The rearrangement links TRBV15 to TRBJ1-6, with D perhaps TRBD1 (5 bases). This CDR3 comprises 16 residues. Trimming took 0 bases from V and 10 from J, leaving 16 bases between them. The germline V gene has CDR1 LNHNV and CDR2 YYDKDF (reference sequence). DNA of the CDR3: TGTGCCACCAGCAGAGAACGGTCCGGGACGGGGTCACCCCTCCACTTT. Protein sequence: CATSRERSGTGSPLHF. Combining the CDR3 with reference TRBV15 and TRBJ1-6 gives the whole variable domain DAMVIQNPRYQVTQFGKPVTLSCSQTLNHNVMYWYQQKSSQAPKLLFHYYDKDFNNEADTPDNFQSRRPNTSFCFLDIRSPGLGDTAMYLCATSRERSGTGSPLHFGNGTRLTVT.

This clonotype has ten or more counts. The V and J genes are TRBV20-1 and TRBJ1-5; D not certain. This CDR3 spans 16 amino acids. V was shortened by 3 bases and J by 0 bases, with 15 bases between the two germline ends. CDR1 DFQATT and CDR2 SNEGSKA come from the germline V gene (reference sequence). The CDR3 DNA is TGCAGTGCTAGGGCGGGCGGGTCCGGTAGCAATCAGCCCCAGCATTTT. It yields the protein CSARAGGSGSNQPQHF.

This clonotype was seen ten or more times. V is TRBV5-1 and J is TRBJ2-3; D remains ambiguous. This CDR3 spans 11 amino acids. Per germline, CDR1 SGHRS and CDR2 YFSETQ. V dropped 4 bases and J dropped 2 bases, with 2 bases sitting between them. The CDR3 here is CASSNTDTQYF. The CDR3 DNA reads TGCGCCAGCAGCAACACAGATACGCAGTATTTT.

In its sample, this clonotype was seen many times. The chain links TRBV28 to TRBJ1-2, with D possibly being TRBD1 (5 bases). Germline V gives CDR1 MDHEN, CDR2 SYDVKM. The V gene lost 2 bases and the J gene lost 7 bases, with 14 bases spanning the gap. This CDR3 region has 14 residues. The CDR3 region is CASSLRIRAGGYTF. The DNA of the CDR3 is TGTGCCAGCAGTTTAAGAATCAGGGCAGGTGGCTACACCTTC.

This clonotype was observed many times. The junction shows a germline mismatch at one end, possibly a read error. The V gene is TRBV7-2, the J gene TRBJ2-5; 11 nucleotides align to TRBD2. CDR3 length equals 13 residues. Germline V gives CDR1 SGHTA, CDR2 FQGNSA. CDR3 bases: TGTGCCAGCAGCAAGGGACTAGCGGATTCATTGCACTTC. It encodes CASSKGLADSLHF.

This clonotype has only a few counts. This chain uses TRBV29-1 with TRBJ1-5, with 8 positions matching TRBD1. CDR1 is SQVTM, CDR2 ANQGSEA, per germline. The CDR3 has 15 residues. Trimming took 7 bases from V and 6 from J; bases not matched to a gene: 14. The CDR3 nucleotides read TGCAGCGCCACAGAGACGACAGGGGCGGGTCAGCCCCAGCATTTT. Protein: CSATETTGAGQPQHF.

In this sample, this clonotype turned up many times. The rearrangement uses TRBV7-2 and TRBJ1-1; possible D gene TRBD1, 6 bases. Per the germline V gene, CDR1 is SGHTA and CDR2 is FQGNSA. Trimming pared 5 bases from V and 8 bases from J, leaving 24 bases between. This CDR3 is built from 16 residues. The CDR3 DNA reads TGTGCCAGCAGCCCCGCCCTTACAGGGTTCCTGGGGGAAGCTTTCTTT. Translating it yields CASSPALTGFLGEAFF. Based on the CDR3 plus reference TRBV7-2 and TRBJ1-1, the full variable domain is GAGVSQSPSNKVTEKGKDVELRCDPISGHTALYWYRQSLGQGLEFLIYFQGNSAPDKSGLPSDRFSAERTGGSVSTLTIQRTQQEDSAVYLCASSPALTGFLGEAFFGQGTRLTVV.

This clonotype came up many times. This chain links TRBV7-9 with TRBJ1-1; D uncertain. Between the trimmed V and J ends, which lost 5 bases and 6 bases, there was a span of 16 bases. Germline V CDR1 and CDR2: SEHNR, FQNEAQ (reference sequence). There are 14 residues in the CDR3. The CDR3 sequence is CASSLSFGRAEAFF. The CDR3 DNA sequence: TGTGCCAGCAGCCTATCGTTTGGCCGCGCTGAAGCTTTCTTT. Full variable domain (rest looked up from reference TRBV7-9 and TRBJ1-1): DTGVSQNPRHKITKRGQNVTFRCDPISEHNRLYWYRQTLGQGPEFLTYFQNEAQLEKSRLLSDRFSAERPKGSFSTLEIQRTEQGDSAMYLCASSLSFGRAEAFFGQGTRLTVV.

This clonotype was seen repeatedly, ten times or more. This chain uses TRBV5-1 with TRBJ2-1, with 11 bases lining up with TRBD2. Germline V gene lookup returns CDR1 SGHRS and CDR2 YFSETQ. With V trimmed by 3 bases and J by 4 bases, 3 bases remained unmatched. The length of the CDR3 is 15 residues. The CDR3 coding sequence is TGCGCCAGCAGCTCTGGGACTAGCGGTTACAATGAGCAGTTCTTC. This translates into CASSSGTSGYNEQFF.

This clonotype was observed at least ten times. The chain is built from TRBV5-1 and TRBJ1-1; possible D gene TRBD1, 6 bases. The V and J ends lost 3 bases and 4 bases respectively, with 13 bases between them. The length of the CDR3 is 14 residues. Germline V gene sequence: CDR1 SGHRS, CDR2 YFSETQ. CDR3 sequence reads: CASSSTGIGTEAFF. As DNA, the CDR3 is TGCGCCAGCAGCTCCACAGGGATTGGCACTGAAGCTTTCTTT.

The sample holds many counts of this clonotype. V is TRBV10-3 and J is TRBJ2-1; 9 bases are shared with TRBD1. J gave up 2 bases and V 10 bases, and 6 bases lay outside the gene matches. The CDR3 has 14 amino acids. From germline, CDR1 is ENHRY and CDR2 SYGVKD. CDR3 bases: TGTGCCACCGAGGGACAGGGAACCTACAATGAGCAGTTCTTC. Encoded protein: CATEGQGTYNEQFF.

This clonotype was recorded once. A much larger clone sits a single nucleotide away, making a read error possible. The V and J genes are TRBV7-9 and TRBJ1-3, with D unresolved. CDR3 length: 15 amino acids. The germline gives CDR1 SEHNR, CDR2 FQNEAQ (reference sequence). The CDR3 sequence is CTSSLARSSGNTIYF. CDR3 in DNA: TGTACCAGCAGCTTAGCACGGTCCTCTGGAAACACCATATATTTT. Variable domain in full (rest from reference TRBV7-9 and TRBJ1-3): DTGVSQNPRHKITKRGQNVTFRCDPISEHNRLYWYRQTLGQGPEFLTYFQNEAQLEKSRLLSDRFSAERPKGSFSTLEIQRTEQGDSAMYLCTSSLARSSGNTIYFGEGSWLTVV.